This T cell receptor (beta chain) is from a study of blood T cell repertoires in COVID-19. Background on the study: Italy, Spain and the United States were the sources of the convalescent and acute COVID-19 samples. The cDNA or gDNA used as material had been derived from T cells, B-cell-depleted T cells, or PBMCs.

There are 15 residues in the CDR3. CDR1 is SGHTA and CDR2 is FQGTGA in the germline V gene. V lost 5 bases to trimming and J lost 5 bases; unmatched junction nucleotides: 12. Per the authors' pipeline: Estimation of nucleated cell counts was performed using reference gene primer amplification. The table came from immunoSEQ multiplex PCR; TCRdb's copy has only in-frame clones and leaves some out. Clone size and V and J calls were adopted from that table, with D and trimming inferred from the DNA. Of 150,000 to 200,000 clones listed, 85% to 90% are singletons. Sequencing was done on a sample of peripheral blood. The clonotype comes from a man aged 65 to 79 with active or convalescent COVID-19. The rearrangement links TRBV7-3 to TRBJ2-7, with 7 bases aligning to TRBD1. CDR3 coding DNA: TGTGCCAGCAGCCTACAGGGGAGTGGCGCCCACGAGCAGTACTTC. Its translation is CASSLQGSGAHEQYF.